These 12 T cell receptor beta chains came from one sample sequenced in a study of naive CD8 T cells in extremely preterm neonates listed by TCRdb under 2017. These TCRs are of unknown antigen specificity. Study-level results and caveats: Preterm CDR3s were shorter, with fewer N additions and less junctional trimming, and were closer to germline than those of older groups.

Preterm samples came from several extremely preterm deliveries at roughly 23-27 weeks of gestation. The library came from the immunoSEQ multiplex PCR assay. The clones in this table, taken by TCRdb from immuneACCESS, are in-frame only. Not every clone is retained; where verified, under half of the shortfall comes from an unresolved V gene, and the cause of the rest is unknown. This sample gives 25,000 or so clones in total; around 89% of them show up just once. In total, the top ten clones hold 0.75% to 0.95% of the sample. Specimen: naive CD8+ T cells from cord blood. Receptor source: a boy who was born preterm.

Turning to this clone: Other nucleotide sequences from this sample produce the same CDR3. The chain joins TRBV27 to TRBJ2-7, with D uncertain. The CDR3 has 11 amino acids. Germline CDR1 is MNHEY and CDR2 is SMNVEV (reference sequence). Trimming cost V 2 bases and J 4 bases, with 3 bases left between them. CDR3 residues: CASSLGYEQYF. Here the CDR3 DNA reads TGTGCCAGCAGTTTAGGTTACGAGCAGTACTTC.

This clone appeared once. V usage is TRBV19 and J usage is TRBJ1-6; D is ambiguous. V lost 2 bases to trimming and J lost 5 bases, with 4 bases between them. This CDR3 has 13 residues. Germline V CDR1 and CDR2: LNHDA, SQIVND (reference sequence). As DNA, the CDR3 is TGTGCCAGTAGTATACAAAATAATTCACCCCTCCACTTT. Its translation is CASSIQNNSPLHF.

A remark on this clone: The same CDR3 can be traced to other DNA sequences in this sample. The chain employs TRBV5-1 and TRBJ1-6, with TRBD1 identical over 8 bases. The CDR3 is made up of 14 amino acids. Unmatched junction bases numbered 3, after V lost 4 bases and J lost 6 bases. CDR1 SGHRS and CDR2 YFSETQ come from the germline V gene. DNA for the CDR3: TGCGCCAGCAGCCCCGGACAGGGTAATTCACCCCTCCACTTT. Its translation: CASSPGQGNSPLHF.

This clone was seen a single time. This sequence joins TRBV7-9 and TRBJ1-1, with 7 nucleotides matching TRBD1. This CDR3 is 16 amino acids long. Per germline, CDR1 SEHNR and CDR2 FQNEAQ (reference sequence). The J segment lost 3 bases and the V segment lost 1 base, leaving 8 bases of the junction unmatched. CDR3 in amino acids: CASSLGTPGQYTEAFF. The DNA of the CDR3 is TGTGCCAGCAGCTTAGGTACTCCGGGACAGTACACTGAAGCTTTCTTT.

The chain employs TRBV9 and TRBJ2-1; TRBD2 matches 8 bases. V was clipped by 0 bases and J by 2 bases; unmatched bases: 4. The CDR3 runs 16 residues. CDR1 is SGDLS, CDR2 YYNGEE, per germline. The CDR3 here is CASSVAGGLAYNEQFF. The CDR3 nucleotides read TGTGCCAGCAGCGTAGCGGGGGGGCTTGCCTACAATGAGCAGTTCTTC.

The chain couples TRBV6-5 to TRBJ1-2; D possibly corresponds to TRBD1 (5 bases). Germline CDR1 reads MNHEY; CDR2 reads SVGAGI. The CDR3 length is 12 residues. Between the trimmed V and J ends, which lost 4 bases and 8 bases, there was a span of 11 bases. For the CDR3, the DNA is TGTGCCAGCAGTTTGGGAGAGGGGGGCTACACCTTC. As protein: CASSLGEGGYTF.

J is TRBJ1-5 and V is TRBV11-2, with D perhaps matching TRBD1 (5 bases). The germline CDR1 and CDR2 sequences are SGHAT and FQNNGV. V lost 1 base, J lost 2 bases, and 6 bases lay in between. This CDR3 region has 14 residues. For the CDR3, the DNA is TGTGCCAGCAGCTTAGGAGGGGGCAATCAGCCCCAGCATTTT. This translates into CASSLGGGNQPQHF. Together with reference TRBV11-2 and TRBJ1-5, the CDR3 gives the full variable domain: EAGVAQSPRYKIIEKRQSVAFWCNPISGHATLYWYQQILGQGPKLLIQFQNNGVVDDSQLPKDRFSAERLKGVDSTLKIQPAKLEDSAVYLCASSLGGGNQPQHFGDGTRLSIL.

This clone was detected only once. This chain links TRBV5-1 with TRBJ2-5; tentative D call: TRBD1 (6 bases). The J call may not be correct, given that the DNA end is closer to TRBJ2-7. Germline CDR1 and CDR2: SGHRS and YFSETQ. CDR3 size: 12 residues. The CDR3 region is CASSWDNYEQYF. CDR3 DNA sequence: TGCGCCAGCAGCTGGGACAACTACGAGCAGTACTTC.

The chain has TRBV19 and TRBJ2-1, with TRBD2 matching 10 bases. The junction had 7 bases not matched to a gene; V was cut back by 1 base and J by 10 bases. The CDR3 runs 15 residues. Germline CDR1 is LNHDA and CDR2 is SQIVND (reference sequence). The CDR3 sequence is CASSIGASGGDEQFF. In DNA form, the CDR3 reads TGTGCCAGTAGTATAGGGGCTAGCGGGGGTGACGAGCAGTTCTTC.

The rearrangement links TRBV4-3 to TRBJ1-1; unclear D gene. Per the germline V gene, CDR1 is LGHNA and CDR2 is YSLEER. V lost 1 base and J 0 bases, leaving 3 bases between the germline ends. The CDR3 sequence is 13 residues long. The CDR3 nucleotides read TGCGCCAGCAGCCAAGGGGTGAACACTGAAGCTTTCTTT. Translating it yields CASSQGVNTEAFF.

The CDR3 coding sequence is TGTGCCTGGAGACAGGGTTCACCCCTCCACTTT. Its protein product is CAWRQGSPLHF. The chain employs TRBV30 and TRBJ1-6; weak D call: TRBD1 (6 bases). The germline V and J ends were trimmed by 3 bases and 9 bases, with 6 bases remaining between them. The CDR3 spans 11 residues. Per the germline V gene, CDR1 is GTSNPN and CDR2 is SVGIG (reference sequence).

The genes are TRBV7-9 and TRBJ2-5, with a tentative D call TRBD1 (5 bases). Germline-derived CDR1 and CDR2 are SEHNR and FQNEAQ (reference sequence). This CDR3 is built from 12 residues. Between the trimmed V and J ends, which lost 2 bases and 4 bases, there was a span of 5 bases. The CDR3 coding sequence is TGTGCCAGCAGCTTACAGGGAGAGACCCAGTACTTC. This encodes CASSLQGETQYF. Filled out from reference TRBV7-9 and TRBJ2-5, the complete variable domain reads DTGVSQNPRHKITKRGQNVTFRCDPISEHNRLYWYRQTLGQGPEFLTYFQNEAQLEKSRLLSDRFSAERPKGSFSTLEIQRTEQGDSAMYLCASSLQGETQYFGPGTRLLVL.